This T cell receptor (beta chain) was identified during a study of cytomegalovirus exposure and HLA in healthy donors. For the study at large: Among about 400 genotyped donors, roughly 80% fell in the Caucasian-associated ancestry cluster. Study-wide results and caveats: Earlier analysis yielded a pattern in which most TCR beta V segments were productive about 87% or about 30% of the time.

Comments on this clone: Its antigen is as yet unknown.

Germline CDR1 and CDR2: MNHEY and SVGAGI. V was pared by 7 bases and J by 7 bases, with 19 bases between. The CDR3 totals 14 residues. PCR primers comprised 60 Vbeta and 13 Jbeta primers. Methods used by the authors: It was a later analysis that counted approximately 81 million unique TCR beta chains, of which around 11 million were shared. Sequenced by immunoSEQ multiplex PCR; TCRdb stores in-frame clones only, minus some. For V, J and clone size, that table is used; D and trimming come from the DNA. The table has around 200,000 clones, under 85% seen once. The TCR sequence derives from a woman between 45 and 65 years old in good health and CMV-seropositive. V gene TRBV6-5 combines with J gene TRBJ2-5, with TRBD1 as a possible D gene (6 bases). The source material was PBMCs. In nucleotides, the CDR3 is TGTGCCAGCACCAGAAACAGGGACGCGGGGACCCAGTACTTC. This sequence encodes CASTRNRDAGTQYF.